The clone carrying this TCR beta chain turned up a few times. Its antigen is still unknown. This sample stems from a study of beta chain features in type 1 diabetes. Whole-study results and caveats: There was a moderate but significant shortening of TCRB CDR3s in all four CD4+ subsets of Type 1 diabetes patients.

The isolated RNA, all of it, was reverse transcribed, so expressed TCRB transcripts were what got sequenced. The table came from immunoSEQ multiplex PCR; TCRdb's copy has only in-frame clones and leaves some out. This sample carries some 240,000 clones, under 20% of them seen once, and the ten largest clones take 0.085%. Based on CD45RO/CCR7/CD25/CD127/CD95/CD27, CD4+ regulatory, stem cell-like memory, naive and central memory cells were sorted. The TCR originated in a man between 25 and 39 years old with type 1 diabetes. Sequencing used naive CD4+ T cells from blood.

This CDR3 is CAWSPPGTRNTEAFF. The CDR3 DNA follows: TGTGCCTGGAGTCCACCGGGGACAAGGAACACTGAAGCTTTCTTT. The V and J genes are TRBV30 and TRBJ1-1, with D maybe TRBD1 (6 bases). The CDR3 is 15 residues long. Germline CDR1 reads GTSNPN; CDR2 reads SVGIG (reference sequence). Between the trimmed V and J ends, which lost 2 bases and 1 base, there was a span of 14 bases.